The present T cell receptor beta chain was sequenced within a study of Ad26.COV2.S vaccination and SARS-CoV-2 variants. Trimming cost V 5 bases and J 7 bases, with 17 bases left between them. Germline V gene data show CDR1 as SGHNT and CDR2 as YENEEA. The CDR3 contains 14 residues. Sequencing was performed with immunoSEQ multiplex PCR; in TCRdb, only in-frame clones are kept and a portion is missing. The data hold about 350,000 clones, with about 87% observed a single time. As for treatment: around 19 received Ad26.COV2.S at low or high dose, single or two shots; 5 received placebo; per-sample allocation not given. Day 63 after the first injection of vaccine or placebo was the sampling time.

The sample in question was peripheral blood, obtained in a trial of Ad26.COV2.S vaccine versus placebo. This clonotype originated in a person between 18 and 65 years old who received the Ad26.COV2.S COVID-19 vaccine or a placebo. The chain employs TRBV11-3 and TRBJ2-5; D possibly corresponds to TRBD1 (5 bases). CDR3 DNA: TGTGCCAGCAGCACCGAAGGGGTTAAGGGGACCCAGTACTTC. Its translation is CASSTEGVKGTQYF.